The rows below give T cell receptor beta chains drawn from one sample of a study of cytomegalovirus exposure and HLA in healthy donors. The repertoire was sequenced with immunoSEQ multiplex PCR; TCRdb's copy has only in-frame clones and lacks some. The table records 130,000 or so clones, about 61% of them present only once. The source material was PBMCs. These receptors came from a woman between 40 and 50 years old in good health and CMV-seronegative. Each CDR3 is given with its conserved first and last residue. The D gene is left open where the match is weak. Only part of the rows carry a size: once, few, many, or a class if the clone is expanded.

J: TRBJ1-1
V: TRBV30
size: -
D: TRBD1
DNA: TGTGCCTGGAGTCGCGACAGGGGGAACACTGAAGCTTTCTTT
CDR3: CAWSRDRGNTEAFF

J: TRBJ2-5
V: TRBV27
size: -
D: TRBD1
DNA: TGTGCCAGCAGGCCTACAGGGGGTCGAGAGACCCAGTACTTC
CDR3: CASRPTGGRETQYF

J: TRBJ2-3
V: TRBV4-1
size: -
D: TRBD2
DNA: TGCGCCAGCAGACAAGCTAGCGGGGATGCACAATATACGCAGTATTTT
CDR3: CASRQASGDAQYTQYF

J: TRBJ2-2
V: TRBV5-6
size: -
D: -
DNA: TGTGCCAGCAGCTTGAGGAGGGTGGCCGGGGAGCTGTTTTTT
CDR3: CASSLRRVAGELFF

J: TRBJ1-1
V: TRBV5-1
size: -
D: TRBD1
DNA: TGCGCCAGCAGCTTGGGAGGGGGCTTGGGCACTGAAGCTTTCTTT
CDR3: CASSLGGGLGTEAFF

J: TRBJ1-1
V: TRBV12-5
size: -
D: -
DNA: TGTGCTAGTGGTTTGGTACTTCAGGGGAGGGAGAACACTGAAGCTTTCTTT
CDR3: CASGLVLQGRENTEAFF

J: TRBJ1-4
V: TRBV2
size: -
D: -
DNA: TGTGCCAGCAGTGATAGTCCGCCGAGCGGTGAAAAACTGTTTTTT
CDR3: CASSDSPPSGEKLFF

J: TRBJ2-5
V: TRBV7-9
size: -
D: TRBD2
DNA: TGTGCCAGCAGCCGACCGGGACTAGGGGAGACCCAGTACTTC
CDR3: CASSRPGLGETQYF

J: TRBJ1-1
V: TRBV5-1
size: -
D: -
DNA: TGCGCCAGCAGCTTTGGAGGGAACACTGAAGCTTTCTTT
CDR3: CASSFGGNTEAFF

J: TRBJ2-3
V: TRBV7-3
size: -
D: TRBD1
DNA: TGTGCCAGCAGCTTATCCCTGGGACAGAGTGGAAGGGATACGCAGTATTTT
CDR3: CASSLSLGQSGRDTQYF

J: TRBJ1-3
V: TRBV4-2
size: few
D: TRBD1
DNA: TGTGCCAGCGGACAGGGTTACGGAAACACCATATATTTT
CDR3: CASGQGYGNTIYF

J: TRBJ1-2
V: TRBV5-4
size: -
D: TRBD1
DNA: TGTGCCAGCAGCGTTGGGACAGCTAACTATGGCTACACCTTC
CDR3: CASSVGTANYGYTF

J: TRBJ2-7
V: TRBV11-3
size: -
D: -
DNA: TGTGCCAGCAGCTTAGGGAGGGCCTACGAGCAGTACTTC
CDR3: CASSLGRAYEQYF

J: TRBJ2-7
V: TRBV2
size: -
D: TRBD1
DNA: TGTGCCACCGAGGGACAGGGCTACGAGCAGTACTTC
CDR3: CATEGQGYEQYF

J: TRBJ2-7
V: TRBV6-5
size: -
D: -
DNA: TGTGCCAGCAGTTATTCCGAGGAGTGGGACGAGCAGTACTTC
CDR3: CASSYSEEWDEQYF

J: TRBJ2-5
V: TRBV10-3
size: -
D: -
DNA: TGTGCCACGCGGACGGATGGAGGGAAGGAGACCCAGTACTTC
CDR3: CATRTDGGKETQYF